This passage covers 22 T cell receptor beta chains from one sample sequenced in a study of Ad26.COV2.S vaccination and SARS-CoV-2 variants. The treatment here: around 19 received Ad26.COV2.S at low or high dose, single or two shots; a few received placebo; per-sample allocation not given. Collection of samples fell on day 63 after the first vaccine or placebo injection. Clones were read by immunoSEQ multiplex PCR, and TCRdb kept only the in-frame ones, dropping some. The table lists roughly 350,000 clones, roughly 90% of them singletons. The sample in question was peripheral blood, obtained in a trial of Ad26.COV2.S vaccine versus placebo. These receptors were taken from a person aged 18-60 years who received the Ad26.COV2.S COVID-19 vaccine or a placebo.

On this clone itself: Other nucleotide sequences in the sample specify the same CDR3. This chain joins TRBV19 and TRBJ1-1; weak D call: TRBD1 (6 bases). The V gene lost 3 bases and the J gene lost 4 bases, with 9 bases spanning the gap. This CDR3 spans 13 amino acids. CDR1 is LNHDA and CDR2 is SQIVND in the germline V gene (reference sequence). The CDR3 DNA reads TGTGCCAGTAGTATTGGGGGCGGCACTGAAGCTTTCTTT. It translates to CASSIGGGTEAFF.

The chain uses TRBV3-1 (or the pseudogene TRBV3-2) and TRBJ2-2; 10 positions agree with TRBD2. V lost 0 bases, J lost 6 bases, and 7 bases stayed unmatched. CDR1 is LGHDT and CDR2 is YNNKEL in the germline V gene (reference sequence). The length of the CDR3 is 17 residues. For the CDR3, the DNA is TGTGCCAGCAGCCAAGATTTACTAGCGGGGTTACCCGGGGAGCTGTTTTTT. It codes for CASSQDLLAGLPGELFF.

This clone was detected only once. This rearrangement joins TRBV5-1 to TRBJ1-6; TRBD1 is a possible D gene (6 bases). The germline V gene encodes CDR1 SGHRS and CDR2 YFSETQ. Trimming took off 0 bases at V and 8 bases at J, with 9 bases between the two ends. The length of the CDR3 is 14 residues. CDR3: CASSLEAGDSPLHF. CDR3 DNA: TGCGCCAGCAGCTTGGAGGCAGGGGATTCACCCCTCCACTTT.

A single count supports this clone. The CDR3 nucleotides read TGTGCCAGCAGCCCAGGGCCCAGGGGAAGGACTGAAGCTTTCTTT. Its translation is CASSPGPRGRTEAFF. The chain carries TRBV7-2 and TRBJ1-1; a weak D match, TRBD1 (6 bases). V dropped 5 bases and J dropped 5 bases, with 18 bases sitting between them. The CDR3 runs 15 residues. From germline, CDR1 is SGHTA and CDR2 FQGNSA.

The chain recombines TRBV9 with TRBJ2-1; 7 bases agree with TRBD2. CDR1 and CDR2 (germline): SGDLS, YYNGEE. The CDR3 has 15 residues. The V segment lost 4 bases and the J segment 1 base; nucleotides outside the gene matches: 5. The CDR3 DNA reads TGTGCCAGCAGCTCCAGCGGGGCGTCCTACAATGAGCAGTTCTTC. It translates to CASSSSGASYNEQFF.

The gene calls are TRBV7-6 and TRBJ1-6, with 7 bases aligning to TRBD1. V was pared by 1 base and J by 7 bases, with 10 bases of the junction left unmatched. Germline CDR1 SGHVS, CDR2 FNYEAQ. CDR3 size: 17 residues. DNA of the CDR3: TGTGCCAGCAGCTTAGGGCTACACAGGGGTCGGAATTCACCCCTCCACTTT. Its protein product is CASSLGLHRGRNSPLHF.

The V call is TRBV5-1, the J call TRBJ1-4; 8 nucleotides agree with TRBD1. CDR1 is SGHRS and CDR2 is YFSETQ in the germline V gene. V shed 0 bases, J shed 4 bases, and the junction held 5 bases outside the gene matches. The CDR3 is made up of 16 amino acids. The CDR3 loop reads CASSLAGTGLNEKLFF. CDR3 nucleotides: TGCGCCAGCAGCTTGGCCGGGACAGGACTTAATGAAAAACTGTTTTTT.

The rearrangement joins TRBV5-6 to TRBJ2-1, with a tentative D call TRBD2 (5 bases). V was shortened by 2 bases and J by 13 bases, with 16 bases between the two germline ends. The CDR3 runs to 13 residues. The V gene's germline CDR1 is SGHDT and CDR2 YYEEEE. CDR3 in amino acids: CASSLRSADLQFF. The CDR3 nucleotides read TGTGCCAGCAGCTTACGTAGCGCCGACCTCCAGTTCTTC.

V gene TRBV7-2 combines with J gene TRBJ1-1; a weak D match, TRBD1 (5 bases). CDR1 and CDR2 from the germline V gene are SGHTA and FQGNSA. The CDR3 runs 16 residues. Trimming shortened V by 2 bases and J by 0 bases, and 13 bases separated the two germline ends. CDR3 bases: TGTGCCAGCAGCTTAAGCCCACCAGGGATGAACACTGAAGCTTTCTTT. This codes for CASSLSPPGMNTEAFF.

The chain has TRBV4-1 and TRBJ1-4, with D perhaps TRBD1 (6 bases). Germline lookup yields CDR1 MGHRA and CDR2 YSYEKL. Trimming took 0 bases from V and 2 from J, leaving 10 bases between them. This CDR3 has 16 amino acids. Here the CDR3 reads CASSQDLRGTNEKLFF. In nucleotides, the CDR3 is TGCGCCAGCAGCCAAGATCTCAGGGGTACTAATGAAAAACTGTTTTTT.

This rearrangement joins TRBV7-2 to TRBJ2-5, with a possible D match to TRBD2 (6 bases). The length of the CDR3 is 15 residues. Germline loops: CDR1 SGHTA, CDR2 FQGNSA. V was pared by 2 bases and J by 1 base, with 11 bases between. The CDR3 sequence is CASSLFGGLQETQYF. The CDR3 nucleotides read TGTGCCAGCAGCTTATTCGGGGGACTCCAAGAGACCCAGTACTTC.

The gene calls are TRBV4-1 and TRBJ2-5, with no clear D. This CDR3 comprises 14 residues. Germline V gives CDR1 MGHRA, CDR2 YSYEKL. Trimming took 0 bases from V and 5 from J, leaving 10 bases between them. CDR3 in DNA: TGCGCCAGCAGCCAAGATGCCCCCTGGGAGACCCAGTACTTC. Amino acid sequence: CASSQDAPWETQYF.

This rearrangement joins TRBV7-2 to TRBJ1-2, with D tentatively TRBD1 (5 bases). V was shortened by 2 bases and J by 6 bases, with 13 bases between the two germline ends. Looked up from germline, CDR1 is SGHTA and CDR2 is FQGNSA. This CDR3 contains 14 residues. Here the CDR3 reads CASSLRRGGDGYTF. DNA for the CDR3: TGTGCCAGCAGCTTACGTCGGGGGGGTGATGGCTACACCTTC.

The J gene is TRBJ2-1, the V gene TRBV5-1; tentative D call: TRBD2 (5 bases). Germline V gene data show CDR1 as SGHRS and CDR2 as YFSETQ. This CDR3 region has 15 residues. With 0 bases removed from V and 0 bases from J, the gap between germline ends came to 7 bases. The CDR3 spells CASSLGESSYNEQFF. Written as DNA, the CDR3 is TGCGCCAGCAGCTTGGGGGAGAGCTCCTACAATGAGCAGTTCTTC.

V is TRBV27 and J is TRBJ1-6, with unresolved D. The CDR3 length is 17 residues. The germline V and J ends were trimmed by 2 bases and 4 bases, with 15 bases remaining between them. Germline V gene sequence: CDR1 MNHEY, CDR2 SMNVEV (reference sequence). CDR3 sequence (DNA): TGTGCCAGCAGTTTAGGTTGGGGAGGCCCTTATAATTCACCCCTCCACTTT. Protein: CASSLGWGGPYNSPLHF.

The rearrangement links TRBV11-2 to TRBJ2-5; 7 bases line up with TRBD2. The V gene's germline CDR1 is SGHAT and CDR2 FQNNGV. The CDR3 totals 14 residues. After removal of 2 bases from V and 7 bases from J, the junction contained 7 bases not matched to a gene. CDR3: CASSLNWGGGTQYF. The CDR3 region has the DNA TGTGCCAGCAGCTTAAATTGGGGGGGAGGGACCCAGTACTTC. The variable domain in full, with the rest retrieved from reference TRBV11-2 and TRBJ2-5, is EAGVAQSPRYKIIEKRQSVAFWCNPISGHATLYWYQQILGQGPKLLIQFQNNGVVDDSQLPKDRFSAERLKGVDSTLKIQPAKLEDSAVYLCASSLNWGGGTQYFGPGTRLLVL.

The CDR3 sequence: CASSWGTGRNNSPLHF. CDR3 DNA: TGCGCCAGCAGCTGGGGGACAGGGCGGAATAATTCACCCCTCCACTTT. The J gene is TRBJ1-6, the V gene TRBV5-1; TRBD1 aligns across 9 bases. This CDR3 is built from 16 residues. V dropped 3 bases and J dropped 5; count of bases not matched to a gene: 6. Germline V gene data show CDR1 as SGHRS and CDR2 as YFSETQ.

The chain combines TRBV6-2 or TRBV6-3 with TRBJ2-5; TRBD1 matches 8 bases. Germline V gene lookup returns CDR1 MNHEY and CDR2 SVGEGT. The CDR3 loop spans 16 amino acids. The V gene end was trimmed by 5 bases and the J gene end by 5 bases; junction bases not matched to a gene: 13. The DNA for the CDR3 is TGTGCCAGCAGTGTGCTGGACAGGGCCCCGGGGGAGACCCAGTACTTC. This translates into CASSVLDRAPGETQYF.

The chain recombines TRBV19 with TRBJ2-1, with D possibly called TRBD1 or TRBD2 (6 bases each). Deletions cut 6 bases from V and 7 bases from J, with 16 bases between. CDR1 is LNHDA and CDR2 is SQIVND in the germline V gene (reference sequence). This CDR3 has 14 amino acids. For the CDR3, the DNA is TGTGCCAGTAGGGTTGGGGGGCGCCGTAATGAGCAGTTCTTC. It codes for CASRVGGRRNEQFF.

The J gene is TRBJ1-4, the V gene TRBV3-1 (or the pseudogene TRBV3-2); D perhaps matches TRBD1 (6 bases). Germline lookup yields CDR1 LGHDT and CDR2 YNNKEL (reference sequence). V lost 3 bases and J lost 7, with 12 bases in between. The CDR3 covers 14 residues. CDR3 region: CASSHGGQLEKLFF. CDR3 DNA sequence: TGTGCCAGCAGCCACGGGGGCCAACTTGAAAAACTGTTTTTT.

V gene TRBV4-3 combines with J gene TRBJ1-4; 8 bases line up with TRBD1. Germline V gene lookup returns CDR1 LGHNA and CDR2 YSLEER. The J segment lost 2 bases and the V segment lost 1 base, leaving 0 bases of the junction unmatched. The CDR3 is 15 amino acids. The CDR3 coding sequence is TGCGCCAGCAGCCAAGGGACAGGGACTAATGAAAAACTGTTTTTT. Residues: CASSQGTGTNEKLFF.

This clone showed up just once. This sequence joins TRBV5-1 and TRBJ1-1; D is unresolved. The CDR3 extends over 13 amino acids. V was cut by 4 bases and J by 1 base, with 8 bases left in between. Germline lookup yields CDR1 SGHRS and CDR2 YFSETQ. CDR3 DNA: TGCGCCAGCAGCGAAAGGCCGAACACTGAAGCTTTCTTT. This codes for CASSERPNTEAFF.